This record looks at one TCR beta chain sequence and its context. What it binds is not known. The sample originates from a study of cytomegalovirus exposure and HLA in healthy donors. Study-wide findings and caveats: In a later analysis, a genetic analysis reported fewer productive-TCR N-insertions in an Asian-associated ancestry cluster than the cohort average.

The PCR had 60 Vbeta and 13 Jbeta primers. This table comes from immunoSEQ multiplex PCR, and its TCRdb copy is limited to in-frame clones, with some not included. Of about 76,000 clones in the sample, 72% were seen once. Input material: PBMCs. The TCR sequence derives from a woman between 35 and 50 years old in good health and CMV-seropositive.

Here the CDR3 DNA reads TGTGCCAGCTCACCACTAATAAGCACAGATACGCAGTATTTT. It yields the protein CASSPLISTDTQYF. J is TRBJ2-3 and V is TRBV18; unclear D gene. V lost 1 base, J lost 0 bases, and 5 bases lay in between. CDR1 is KGHSH and CDR2 is LQKENI in the germline V gene. This CDR3 contains 14 residues.